This TCR beta chain originates from a study of T cell clonotyping in hematopoietic cell transplantation. Study-wide findings and caveats: Few recipient clonotypes overlapped donors; over 97% were de novo at given depth. Cells were unsorted, so CD4 and CD8 contributions were not separated. After transplant, recipient diversity fell while pathologically expanded clonotypes grew through day 180.

Regarding this clone: What it binds is not known.

The repertoire was sequenced with immunoSEQ multiplex PCR; TCRdb's copy has only in-frame clones and lacks some. The top ten clones hold around 1.4% of a sample with several thousand clones, roughly 94% of them seen once. This sample comprised peripheral blood mononuclear cells, obtained 30 days after allogeneic stem cell transplant. This TCR was recovered from a male patient aged 55 to 69 who had an allogeneic stem cell transplant from an unrelated donor, so T cells may come from the graft donor. Some clones in this sample may be carry-over from other donors' samples.

CDR3 in amino acids: CASSPGTHSGNTIYF. The CDR3, as DNA: TGCGCCAGCAGTCCAGGGACTCACTCTGGAAACACCATATATTTT. The chain has TRBV4-3 and TRBJ1-3, with D perhaps TRBD1 (5 bases). The V gene lost 6 bases and the J gene lost 0 bases, with 12 bases spanning the gap. Germline CDR1 and CDR2: LGHNA and YSLEER. There are 15 residues in the CDR3.